This T cell receptor (beta chain) appears in the sequencing data of a study of cytomegalovirus exposure and HLA in healthy donors. With 60 Vbeta and 13 Jbeta primers, the PCR was carried out. Under the authors' procedure: Per a later analysis, the number of unique TCR beta chains was roughly 80 million, of which some 9.9 million were shared. Profiled with immunoSEQ multiplex PCR; TCRdb holds only in-frame clones, not every one. V, J and clone size reflect that table, while D and trimming were determined from the DNA. The repertoire holds approximately 140,000 clones, 55% to 75% seen once, with approximately 2.9% in the top ten. CDR1 and CDR2 (germline): LNHDA, SQIVND (reference sequence). V was pared by 6 bases and J by 4 bases, with 9 bases of the junction left unmatched. The CDR3 extends over 15 amino acids. Notes on the study in general: Serostatus for CMV was the only available immune exposure information. When analyzed later, a missense DCLRE1C variant was found to be linked to TCR beta V- and J-gene trimming. Certain sequence variants were highly shared and formed a cluster, and this cluster was likely a sequencing artifact.

With respect to this clone: The antigen remains undetermined.

The sequence was obtained from a human donor in good health. The chain uses TRBV19 and TRBJ1-2; 9 nucleotides match TRBD1. Sequenced: PBMCs. CDR3 nucleotides: TGTGCCAGTAGCCGCCAGACAGGGGGGAGCTATGGCTACACCTTC. It is translated as CASSRQTGGSYGYTF.